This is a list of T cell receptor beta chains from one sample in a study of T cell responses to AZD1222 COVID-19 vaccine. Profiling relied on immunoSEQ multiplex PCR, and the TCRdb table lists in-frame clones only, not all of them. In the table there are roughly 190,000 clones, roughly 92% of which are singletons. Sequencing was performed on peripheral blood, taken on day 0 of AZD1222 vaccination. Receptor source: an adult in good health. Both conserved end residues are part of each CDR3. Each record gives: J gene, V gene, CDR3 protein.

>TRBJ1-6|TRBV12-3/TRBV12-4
CASSLGESPLHF
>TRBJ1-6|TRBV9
CASSDPTGGSSPLHF
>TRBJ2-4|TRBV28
CASSKGDTNIQYF
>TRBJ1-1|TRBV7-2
CASSFQGTNTEAFF
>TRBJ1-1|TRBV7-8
CASSAGHANTEAFF
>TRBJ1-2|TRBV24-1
CATSGRDRDYGYTF
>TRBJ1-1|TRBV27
CASSSWTGRDTEAFF
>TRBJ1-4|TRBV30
CAWSVLGKGLFF
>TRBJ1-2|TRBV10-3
CAISEQGQGWVGYTF
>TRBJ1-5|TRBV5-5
CASSPTTGGLNQPQHF
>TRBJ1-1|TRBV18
CASSPRRASTNTEAFF
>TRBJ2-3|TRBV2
CASKLGGGTDTQYF
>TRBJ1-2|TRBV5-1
CASSLESSLNYGYTF
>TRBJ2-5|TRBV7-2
CASSFRSRTQETQYF
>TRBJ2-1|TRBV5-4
CASSLGGGGGVRNEQFF
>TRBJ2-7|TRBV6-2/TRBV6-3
CASSDSGPHYEQYF
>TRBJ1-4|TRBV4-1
CASSPGTGGEKLFF
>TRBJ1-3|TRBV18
CASSPFDGTAGNTIYF
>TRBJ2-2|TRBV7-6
CASRLDLRRERGELFF
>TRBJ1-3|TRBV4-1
CASSQDRGSGNTIYF
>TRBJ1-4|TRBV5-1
CASSFGVSDEKLFF
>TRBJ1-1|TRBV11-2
CASSFGQARDAFF
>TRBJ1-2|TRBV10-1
CASRALPHTGFYGYTF
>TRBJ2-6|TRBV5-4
CASSLSLQGAFFGANVLTF
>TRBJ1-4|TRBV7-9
CASSLATPVTSGHEKLFF
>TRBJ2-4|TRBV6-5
CASRPGPGGIQYF
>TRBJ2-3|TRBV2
CASSEMSSDTDTQYF
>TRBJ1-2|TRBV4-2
CASSQDNGRRDGYTF
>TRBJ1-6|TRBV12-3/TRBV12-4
CASKGQDGAPLHF
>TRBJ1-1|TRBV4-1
CASSQRLQGLNTEAFF
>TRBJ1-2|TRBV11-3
CASSLDWSGYGYTF
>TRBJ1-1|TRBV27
CASSPRENTEAFF
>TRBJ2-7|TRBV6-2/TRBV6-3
CASSFGAGPSYEQYF
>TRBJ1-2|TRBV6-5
CASSYDPGSNYGYTF
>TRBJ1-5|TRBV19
CASSNGGNSNQPQHF
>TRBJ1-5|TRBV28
CASSSQGSGNQPQHF
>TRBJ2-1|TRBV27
CASSRTGDSHEQFF
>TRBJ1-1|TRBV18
CASSPLGAPNTEAFF
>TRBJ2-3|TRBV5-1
CASSPGTRMSDTQYF
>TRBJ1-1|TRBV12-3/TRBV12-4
CASGQGGDTEAFF
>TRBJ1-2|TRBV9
CASSPLYYGYTF
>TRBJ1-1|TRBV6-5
CASSYSTVSVNTEAFF
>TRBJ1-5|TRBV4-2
CASSQEQGAGQPQHF
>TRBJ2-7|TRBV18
CASSTTTGNEQYF
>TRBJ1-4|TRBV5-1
CASSFGSGGEKLFF
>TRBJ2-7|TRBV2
CASSERSSGGREQYF
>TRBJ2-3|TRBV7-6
CASSPWTSTDTQYF